This TCR beta chain appears in the sequencing data of a study of Ad26.COV2.S vaccination and SARS-CoV-2 variants. V was clipped by 1 base and J by 4 bases, with 5 bases between them. In germline, CDR1 is LNHNV, CDR2 YYDKDF (reference sequence). CDR3 length: 13 residues. Noted treatment: 19 received Ad26.COV2.S at low or high dose, single or two shots; roughly 5 received placebo; per-sample allocation not given. Day 63 following the first vaccine or placebo injection was when the samples were taken. Some clones are missing from TCRdb's copy, which holds only in-frame ones; the method was immunoSEQ multiplex PCR. Counted here are hundreds of thousands of clones, 90% occurring once; the ten biggest clones make up 9.5% to 15%.

Sample: peripheral blood, taken in a trial of Ad26.COV2.S vaccine versus placebo. The source is a person between 18 and 59 years old who received the Ad26.COV2.S COVID-19 vaccine or a placebo. The chain couples TRBV15 to TRBJ2-1, with D hard to call. The CDR3 loop is CATSRALYNEQFF. The CDR3 DNA sequence: TGTGCCACCAGCAGAGCACTATACAATGAGCAGTTCTTC. Together with reference TRBV15 and TRBJ2-1, the CDR3 gives the full variable domain: DAMVIQNPRYQVTQFGKPVTLSCSQTLNHNVMYWYQQKSSQAPKLLFHYYDKDFNNEADTPDNFQSRRPNTSFCFLDIRSPGLGDTAMYLCATSRALYNEQFFGPGTRLTVL.